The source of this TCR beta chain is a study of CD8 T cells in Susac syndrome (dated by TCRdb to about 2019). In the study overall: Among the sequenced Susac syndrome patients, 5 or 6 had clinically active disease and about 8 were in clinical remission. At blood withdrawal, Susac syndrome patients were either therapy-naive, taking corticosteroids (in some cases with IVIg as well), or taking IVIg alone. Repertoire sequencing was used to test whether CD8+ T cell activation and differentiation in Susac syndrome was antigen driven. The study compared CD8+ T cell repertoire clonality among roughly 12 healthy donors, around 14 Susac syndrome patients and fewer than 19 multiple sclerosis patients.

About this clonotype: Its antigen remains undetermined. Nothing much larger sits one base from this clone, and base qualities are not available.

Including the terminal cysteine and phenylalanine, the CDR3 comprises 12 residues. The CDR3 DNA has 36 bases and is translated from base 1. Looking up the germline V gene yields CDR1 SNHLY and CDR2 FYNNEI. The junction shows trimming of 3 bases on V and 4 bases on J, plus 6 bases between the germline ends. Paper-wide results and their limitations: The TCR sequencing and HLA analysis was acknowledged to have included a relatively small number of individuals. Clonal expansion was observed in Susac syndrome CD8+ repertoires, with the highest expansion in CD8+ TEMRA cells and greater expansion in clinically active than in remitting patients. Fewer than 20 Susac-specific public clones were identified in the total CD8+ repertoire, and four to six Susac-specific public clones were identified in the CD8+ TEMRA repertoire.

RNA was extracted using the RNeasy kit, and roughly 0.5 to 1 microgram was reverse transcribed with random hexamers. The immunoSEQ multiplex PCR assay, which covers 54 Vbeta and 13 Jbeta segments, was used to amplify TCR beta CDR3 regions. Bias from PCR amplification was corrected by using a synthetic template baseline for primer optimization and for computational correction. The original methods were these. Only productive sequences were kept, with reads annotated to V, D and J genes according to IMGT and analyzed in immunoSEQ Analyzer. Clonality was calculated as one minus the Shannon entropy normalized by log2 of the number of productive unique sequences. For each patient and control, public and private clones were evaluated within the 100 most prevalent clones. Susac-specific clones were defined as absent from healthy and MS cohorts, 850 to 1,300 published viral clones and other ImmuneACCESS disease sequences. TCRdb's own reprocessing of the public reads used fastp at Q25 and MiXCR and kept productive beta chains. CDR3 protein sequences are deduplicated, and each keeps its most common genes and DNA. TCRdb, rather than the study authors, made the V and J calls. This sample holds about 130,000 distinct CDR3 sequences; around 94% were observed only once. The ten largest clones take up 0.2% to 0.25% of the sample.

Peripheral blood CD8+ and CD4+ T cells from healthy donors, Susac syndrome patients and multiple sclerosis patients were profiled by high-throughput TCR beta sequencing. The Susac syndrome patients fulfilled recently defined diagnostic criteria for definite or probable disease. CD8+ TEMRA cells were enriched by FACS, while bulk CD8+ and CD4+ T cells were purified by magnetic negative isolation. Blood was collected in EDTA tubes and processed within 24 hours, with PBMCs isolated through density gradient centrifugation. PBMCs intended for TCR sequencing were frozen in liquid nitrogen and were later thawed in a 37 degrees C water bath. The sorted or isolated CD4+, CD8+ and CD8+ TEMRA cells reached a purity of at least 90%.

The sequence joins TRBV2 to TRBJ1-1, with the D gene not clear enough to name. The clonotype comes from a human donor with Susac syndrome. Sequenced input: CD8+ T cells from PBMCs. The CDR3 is CASSEEITEAFF. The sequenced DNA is TGTGCCAGCAGTGAGGAGATCACTGAAGCTTTCTTT.